This T cell receptor (beta chain) was found in a study of shared clonotypes between healthy human individuals. Findings and caveats of the study: Clonotypes shared by all four sorted-subset donors had higher generation probabilities than non-shared clonotypes. Rarefaction demonstrated incomplete sorted-subset sequencing despite large depth.

This clone was seen only once. Its antigen remains unknown. CD4+ cells were split into CD45RA+ naive and CD45RA-negative memory subsets. In replicate PCRs of sorted subsets, roughly 200 ng DNA, roughly 27,000 T cell genomes, was used. The assay was immunoSEQ multiplex PCR, and TCRdb's table has in-frame clones only and misses some. The data hold 2 million or so clones, with about 95% observed a single time. Germline loops: CDR1 SQVTM, CDR2 ANQGSEA. V dropped 1 base and J dropped 6; count of bases not matched to a gene: 2. CDR3 length: 14 amino acids. The clonotype comes from a man younger than 35 in good health. The sample comprised naive CD4+ T cells sorted from blood. Subset noted: CD45RA+ positively selected. This chain joins TRBV29-1 and TRBJ2-1, with 11 positions matching TRBD2. This CDR3 reads CSVEGLAGTNEQFF. The CDR3 nucleotides are TGCAGCGTTGAAGGACTAGCGGGAACCAATGAGCAGTTCTTC.